This TCR beta chain was identified during a study of blood T cells in healthy people across ages. Whole-study findings and limits: Nothing was known about donor CMV status, and this possibly confounded expanded clonotype changes. Unsorted PBMCs blocked a conclusive comparison of naive and antigen-experienced cells.

Remarks on this clonotype: Its antigen is unknown.

The use of a sample-barcoded 5' primer and a J-beta primer mix characterized a second PCR of about 7 to 12 cycles. TCRdb re-analysed the 5' RACE reads in MiXCR, keeping a single row per CDR3 protein. Among approximately 1.5 million distinct CDR3 sequences, under 55% were seen once, and the ten largest hold 4%. Germline CDR1 LGHDT, CDR2 YNNKEL (reference sequence). V shed 5 bases and J shed 5 bases, with 21 bases lying between them. This CDR3 comprises 16 residues. This chain uses TRBV3-1 with TRBJ2-5; possible D gene TRBD1, 6 bases. The source material was blood. This clonotype was sampled from a young woman in good health. The CDR3 DNA is TGTGCCAGCAGCAAAGCCCATACCACAGGGATGGAGACCCAGTACTTC. Translation: CASSKAHTTGMETQYF.